The rows below give T cell receptor beta chains drawn from one sample of a study of T-cell memory formation after mild COVID-19. TCRdb used MiXCR to reprocess the 5' RACE reads, holding one entry per CDR3 protein. Of about 170,000 distinct CDR3 sequences in the sample, 13% were seen once. Specimen: PBMCs or a T cell subset sorted from them (not recorded which). These TCRs come from a man younger than 35 who had mild COVID-19 (a few samples of this study predate the infection). Cell type and time point are not known. The CDR3 runs from the conserved cysteine through the conserved F or W. D genes are given only for firm matches. Only some rows state a clone size, as once, few, many or a class for expanded clones.

>TRBJ2-5|few|.|TRBV7-8
CASSLGQAHFQETQYF
TGTGCCAGCAGCTTAGGTCAGGCGCACTTCCAAGAGACCCAGTACTTC
>TRBJ2-1|few|.|TRBV7-2
CASSFRTAGYNEQFF
TGTGCCAGCAGCTTCCGGACAGCGGGCTACAATGAGCAGTTCTTC
>TRBJ2-7|few|TRBD2|TRBV12-3/TRBV12-4
CASSSSGTTYEQYF
TGTGCCAGCAGTTCGTCCGGGACTACCTACGAGCAGTACTTC
>TRBJ2-1|.|.|TRBV6-1
CASRLGSGRGNNEQFF
TGTGCCAGCAGACTCGGGTCGGGACGGGGGAACAATGAGCAGTTCTTC
>TRBJ2-3|.|TRBD1|TRBV6-6
CASFGTGASDTQYF
TGTGCCAGCTTTGGGACAGGGGCGTCAGATACGCAGTATTTT
>TRBJ2-1|few|.|TRBV7-2
CASSSQPGYEQFF
TGTGCCAGCAGCTCCCAGCCAGGGTATGAGCAGTTCTTC
>TRBJ2-5|few|.|TRBV2
CATHGASQETQYF
TGTGCCACTCATGGGGCTAGTCAAGAGACCCAGTACTTC
>TRBJ1-1|few|.|TRBV6-5
CASTLSGLTEAFF
TGTGCCAGCACCTTGTCGGGGCTTACTGAAGCTTTCTTT
>TRBJ2-3|few|TRBD1|TRBV29-1
CSVRDRGTDTQYF
TGCAGCGTGAGGGACAGGGGAACAGATACGCAGTATTTT
>TRBJ2-7|.|.|TRBV7-2
CASSLDRPSYEQYF
TGTGCCAGCAGCTTAGATCGACCCAGCTACGAGCAGTACTTC
>TRBJ2-2|.|TRBD1|TRBV5-1
CASSTEGTGGSLYTGELFF
TGCGCCAGCAGTACCGAGGGGACAGGCGGAAGTTTGTACACCGGGGAGCTGTTTTTT
>TRBJ1-1|.|.|TRBV6-6
CASSGPLNTEAFF
TGTGCCAGCAGTGGGCCGTTGAACACTGAAGCTTTCTTT
>TRBJ2-1|few|TRBD2|TRBV5-5
CASSWIAGLYNEQFF
TGTGCCAGCAGCTGGATAGCGGGGCTCTACAATGAGCAGTTCTTC
>TRBJ2-3|few|.|TRBV12-3/TRBV12-4
CASSWDSDTQYF
TGTGCCAGCAGTTGGGACTCAGATACGCAGTATTTT
>TRBJ1-6|.|.|TRBV20-1
CSAGRSGNSPLHF
TGCAGTGCTGGGCGGTCCGGTAATTCACCCCTCCACTTT
>TRBJ1-5|many|.|TRBV4-2
CASSQAQGNQPQHF
TGTGCCAGCAGCCAAGCACAGGGTAATCAGCCCCAGCATTTT
>TRBJ1-2|.|TRBD1|TRBV29-1
CSVGTDRGDGYTF
TGCAGCGTGGGGACAGACCGAGGAGATGGCTACACCTTC
>TRBJ1-1|few|.|TRBV12-3/TRBV12-4
CASSLGNGRGSTEAFF
TGTGCCAGCAGTTTAGGTAACGGTCGGGGAAGCACTGAAGCTTTCTTT
>TRBJ1-2|.|.|TRBV5-1
CASSLEGTNGYTF
TGCGCCAGCAGCTTGGAAGGTACGAATGGCTACACCTTC
>TRBJ2-2|.|.|TRBV7-3
CASSSYGELFF
TGTGCCAGCAGCAGTTACGGGGAGCTGTTTTTT
>TRBJ2-1|.|.|TRBV7-9
CASSFWRGHSYNEQFF
TGTGCCAGCAGCTTCTGGCGGGGGCACTCCTACAATGAGCAGTTCTTC
>TRBJ1-5|few|.|TRBV6-1
CASSGSSYSNQPQHF
TGTGCCAGCAGTGGTTCCAGTTATAGCAATCAGCCCCAGCATTTT
>TRBJ1-2|few|.|TRBV7-9
CASSPRTPNYGYTF
TGTGCCAGCAGCCCACGGACTCCCAACTATGGCTACACCTTC
>TRBJ1-5|.|.|TRBV28
CASSLFLAQPQHF
TGTGCCAGCAGTTTATTCTTAGCTCAGCCCCAGCATTTT
>TRBJ1-1|few|.|TRBV5-1
CASSLRNPGTEAFF
TGCGCCAGCAGCTTAAGGAACCCCGGCACTGAAGCTTTCTTT
>TRBJ2-4|few|TRBD1|TRBV7-9
CASSSPDRENIQYF
TGTGCCAGCAGCTCCCCGGACAGGGAGAACATTCAGTACTTC
>TRBJ1-1|many|TRBD1|TRBV5-1
CASSLFGQENTEAFF
TGCGCCAGCAGCTTGTTTGGACAGGAGAACACTGAAGCTTTCTTT
>TRBJ1-6|many|.|TRBV5-1
CASSQGDLSSPLHF
TGCGCCAGCAGCCAAGGGGATTTGAGTTCACCCCTCCACTTT
>TRBJ2-7|.|TRBD2|TRBV7-9
CASSFGTSGAYEQYF
TGTGCCAGCAGCTTCGGGACTAGCGGGGCCTACGAGCAGTACTTC
>TRBJ1-2|.|.|TRBV7-9
CASGRDYGYGYTF
TGTGCCAGCGGGCGGGACTATGGCTATGGCTACACCTTC
>TRBJ2-5|few|.|TRBV7-2
CASSLMQETQYF
TGTGCCAGCAGCTTGATGCAGGAGACCCAGTACTTC
>TRBJ2-1|few|.|TRBV7-9
CASSFLGTGQNEQFF
TGTGCCAGCAGCTTTTTAGGAACAGGGCAGAATGAGCAGTTCTTC
>TRBJ2-3|.|.|TRBV12-3/TRBV12-4
CASSLVESADTQYF
TGTGCCAGCAGTTTAGTTGAGTCGGCAGATACGCAGTATTTT
>TRBJ1-5|few|.|TRBV12-3/TRBV12-4
CASSIQGNQPQHF
TGTGCCAGCAGTATACAGGGCAATCAGCCCCAGCATTTT
>TRBJ2-7|.|TRBD1|TRBV6-6
CASSPRQGPSYEQYF
TGTGCCAGCAGTCCACGACAGGGGCCCTCCTACGAGCAGTACTTC
>TRBJ2-5|.|.|TRBV5-6
CASFYGQETQYF
TGTGCCAGCTTTTATGGCCAAGAGACCCAGTACTTC
>TRBJ2-3|few|.|TRBV4-1
CASRRDSTDTQYF
TGCGCCAGCAGACGGGACAGCACAGATACGCAGTATTTT
>TRBJ2-3|many|.|TRBV7-2
CASRRDRRTDTQYF
TGTGCCAGCAGAAGGGACCGCCGCACAGATACGCAGTATTTT
>TRBJ1-5|few|.|TRBV20-1
CSALGNQPQHF
TGCAGTGCGCTGGGAAATCAGCCCCAGCATTTT
>TRBJ1-2|many|.|TRBV5-6
CASSYDTEGYTF
TGTGCCAGCAGCTACGATACGGAAGGCTACACCTTC
>TRBJ2-2|few|TRBD2|TRBV12-3/TRBV12-4
CASSPSAGGNTGELFF
TGTGCCAGCAGCCCCTCAGCGGGGGGGAACACCGGGGAGCTGTTTTTT
>TRBJ2-3|few|TRBD2|TRBV5-1
CASSFLAGTDTQYF
TGCGCCAGCAGCTTCCTAGCGGGGACAGATACGCAGTATTTT
>TRBJ2-6|few|TRBD1|TRBV28
CASSLRTGVPGANVLTF
TGTGCCAGCAGTTTACGTACAGGGGTTCCTGGGGCCAACGTCCTGACTTTC
>TRBJ2-6|.|TRBD2|TRBV7-3
CASSPRGRGGQGSGANVLTF
TGTGCCAGCAGCCCCCGGGGGAGGGGAGGCCAAGGCTCTGGGGCCAACGTCCTGACTTTC
>TRBJ2-5|few|.|TRBV24-1
CATSDLGAGDVETQYF
TGTGCCACCAGTGATTTGGGGGCAGGGGATGTGGAGACCCAGTACTTC
>TRBJ1-1|.|.|TRBV7-2
CASSLSVLTGRPNTEAFF
TGTGCCAGCAGCCTTTCCGTCCTGACAGGTCGGCCGAACACTGAAGCTTTCTTT
>TRBJ1-5|.|TRBD1|TRBV18
CASSAGQGGYQPQHF
TGTGCCAGCTCAGCCGGACAGGGAGGGTATCAGCCCCAGCATTTT
>TRBJ2-3|.|.|TRBV4-1
CASSRHEGSRLRNTDTQYF
TGCGCCAGCAGCCGACATGAGGGATCCCGCCTGAGAAACACAGATACGCAGTATTTT
>TRBJ1-5|.|.|TRBV5-1
CASSFLGGQPQHF
TGCGCCAGCAGCTTCTTGGGGGGTCAGCCCCAGCATTTT
>TRBJ2-2|few|TRBD2|TRBV7-2
CASSLWGGFDTGELFF
TGTGCCAGCAGCTTATGGGGAGGGTTCGACACCGGGGAGCTGTTTTTT
>TRBJ2-3|.|.|TRBV12-3/TRBV12-4
CASSLSWDGSTDTQYF
TGTGCCAGCAGTCTATCTTGGGACGGGAGCACAGATACGCAGTATTTT
>TRBJ2-3|few|.|TRBV7-2
CASRVGLVTDTQYF
TGTGCCAGCAGGGTAGGGCTAGTGACAGATACGCAGTATTTT
>TRBJ2-5|.|.|TRBV18
CASSPPGDQETQYF
TGTGCCAGCTCACCACCGGGGGATCAAGAGACCCAGTACTTC
>TRBJ2-2|many|TRBD2|TRBV5-1
CASSSSGGNTGELFF
TGCGCCAGCAGCTCTAGCGGGGGGAACACCGGGGAGCTGTTTTTT
>TRBJ1-1|many|TRBD1|TRBV5-1
CASSLGAQGAGTEAFF
TGCGCCAGCAGCTTGGGGGCACAGGGGGCAGGTACTGAAGCTTTCTTT
>TRBJ1-1|.|.|TRBV7-9
CASSLVPQGYTEAFF
TGTGCCAGCAGCTTAGTCCCACAGGGCTACACTGAAGCTTTCTTT
>TRBJ2-7|.|TRBD1|TRBV7-9
CASSATGQSYEQYF
TGTGCCAGCAGCGCGACGGGACAGTCCTACGAGCAGTACTTC
>TRBJ2-3|.|TRBD2|TRBV7-9
CASPTSGGTDTQYF
TGTGCCAGCCCGACTAGCGGGGGCACAGATACGCAGTATTTT
>TRBJ2-7|few|TRBD1|TRBV25-1
CASRGQGTYEQYF
TGTGCCAGCAGAGGACAGGGCACCTACGAGCAGTACTTC